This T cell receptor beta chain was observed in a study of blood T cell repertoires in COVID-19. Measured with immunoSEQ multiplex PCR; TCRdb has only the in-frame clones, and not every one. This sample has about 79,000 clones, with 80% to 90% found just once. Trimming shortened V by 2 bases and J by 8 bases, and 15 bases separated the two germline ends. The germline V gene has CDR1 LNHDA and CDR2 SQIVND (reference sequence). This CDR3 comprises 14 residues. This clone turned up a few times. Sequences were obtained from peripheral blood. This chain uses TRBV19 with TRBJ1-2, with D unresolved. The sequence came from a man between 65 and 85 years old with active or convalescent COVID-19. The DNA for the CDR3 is TGTGCCAGTAGTATATGGACGGAGGGAGGCGGCTACACCTTC. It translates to CASSIWTEGGGYTF.